This passage covers 14 T cell receptor beta chains from one sample sequenced in a study of T cell repertoires in cytomegalovirus infection. No antigen has been assigned to these receptors. Via MiXCR, TCRdb re-called the reads, giving one row per CDR3 protein. The sample lists more than 110,000 distinct CDR3 sequences; roughly 32% were seen once. The material was CD8+ T cells from cultured PBMCs, obtained from culture after CMV antigen stimulation. The source of these receptors is a human donor in good health (CMV status not recorded). Some clones in this sample may be carry-over from other donors' samples.

In this sample, this clonotype turned up a few times. The chain combines TRBV12-3 or TRBV12-4 with TRBJ2-3; D is possibly TRBD2 (6 bases). This CDR3 spans 12 amino acids. Trimming pared 5 bases from V and 4 bases from J, leaving 7 bases between. DNA for the CDR3: TGTGCCAGCAGTCCGGGGGCAGATACGCAGTATTTT. Translating it yields CASSPGADTQYF.

Only a few counts were recorded for this clonotype. This sequence joins TRBV7-6 and TRBJ2-1; 9 positions match TRBD1. Germline-derived CDR1 and CDR2 are SGHVS and FNYEAQ. V shed 3 bases, J shed 6 bases, and the junction held 3 bases outside the gene matches. CDR3 length equals 14 residues. The CDR3: CASSLGTGINEQFF. The CDR3 coding sequence is TGTGCCAGCAGCTTGGGGACAGGGATCAATGAGCAGTTCTTC.

The chain joins TRBV12-3 or TRBV12-4 to TRBJ1-1; 7 nucleotides agree with TRBD1. V shed 6 bases, J shed 5 bases, and the junction held 9 bases outside the gene matches. This CDR3 contains 14 residues. DNA of the CDR3: TGTGCCAGCAGCGCGACAGGGTCGGGAACTGAAGCTTTCTTT. Protein product: CASSATGSGTEAFF.

As DNA, the CDR3 is TGTGCCAGCACTCGAGCCGGCCAGGGGTTTGAAAAACTGTTTTTT. It is translated as CASTRAGQGFEKLFF. This chain connects TRBV27 to TRBJ1-4; a weak D match, TRBD1 (6 bases). Germline V gene data show CDR1 as MNHEY and CDR2 as SMNVEV (reference sequence). The CDR3 consists of 15 residues. Trimming stripped 7 bases from V and 7 bases from J, with 19 bases between.

The chain joins TRBV6-2 or TRBV6-3 to TRBJ2-7; D is uncertain. Between the trimmed V and J ends, which lost 5 bases and 3 bases, there was a span of 11 bases. CDR3 size: 13 residues. Germline V lookup: CDR1 MNHEY, CDR2 SVGEGT. In DNA form, the CDR3 reads TGTGCCAGCAGTCCGCGACACGGCTACGAGCAGTACTTC. Its protein is CASSPRHGYEQYF.

V usage is TRBV4-1 and J usage is TRBJ1-1; D ambiguous. The CDR3 length is 16 residues. Per the germline V gene, CDR1 is MGHRA and CDR2 is YSYEKL. The V gene lost 0 bases and the J gene lost 4 bases, with 15 bases spanning the gap. CDR3 coding DNA: TGCGCCAGCAGCCAAGAGAGACAACCCTGGGGCACTGAAGCTTTCTTT. Translating gives CASSQERQPWGTEAFF.

V and J are TRBV15 and TRBJ2-4; D gene ambiguous. V lost 0 bases and J 1 base, leaving 7 bases between the germline ends. The germline V gene has CDR1 LNHNV and CDR2 YYDKDF (reference sequence). The CDR3 is made up of 15 amino acids. The CDR3 spells CATSRDILAKNIQYF. The DNA for the CDR3 is TGTGCCACCAGCAGAGACATATTGGCCAAAAACATTCAGTACTTC.

This chain links TRBV2 with TRBJ1-6; 9 positions agree with TRBD1. V shed 9 bases and J 8 bases; nucleotides not matched to a gene: 11. Germline CDR1 reads SNHLY; CDR2 reads FYNNEI. This CDR3 has 15 amino acids. In DNA, the CDR3 is TGTGCCAGTAGAAACCCGGGACAGGGAGATTCACCCCTCCACTTT. This translates into CASRNPGQGDSPLHF.

This clonotype showed up many times. The rearrangement joins TRBV12-3 or TRBV12-4 to TRBJ1-1; the D is unclear. The V end lost 2 bases, the J end lost 1 base, and 5 bases lay between the germline ends. The CDR3 totals 13 residues. DNA of the CDR3: TGTGCCAGCAGTTTATCCACGAACACTGAAGCTTTCTTT. Protein: CASSLSTNTEAFF.

The genes are TRBV4-1 and TRBJ2-1; perhaps D is TRBD1 or TRBD2 (5 bases each). The V and J ends lost 5 bases and 0 bases respectively, with 20 bases between them. The CDR3 consists of 18 residues. From germline, CDR1 is MGHRA and CDR2 YSYEKL. This CDR3 is CASSDKRQGRSSYNEQFF. DNA for the CDR3: TGCGCCAGCAGCGACAAGCGGCAGGGCAGGAGCTCCTACAATGAGCAGTTCTTC.

This chain's CDR3 is CASSPYLDGGQETQYF. DNA for the CDR3: TGCGCCAGCAGCCCCTACTTGGACGGGGGCCAAGAGACCCAGTACTTC. The J gene is TRBJ2-5, the V gene TRBV5-1, with D tentatively TRBD2 (6 bases). The ends were cut back, 4 bases at V and 1 base at J, with 17 bases in the middle. The CDR3 has 16 residues. Germline V gives CDR1 SGHRS, CDR2 YFSETQ.

A few counts support this clonotype. The CDR3 spells CASSYGTGSYEQYF. The CDR3 nucleotides read TGCGCCAGCAGCTATGGGACTGGCTCCTACGAGCAGTACTTC. The chain carries TRBV5-1 and TRBJ2-7, with a weak D call TRBD2 (6 bases). Germline V lookup: CDR1 SGHRS, CDR2 YFSETQ. V was trimmed by 3 bases and J by 0 bases, leaving 10 bases between them. The CDR3 is 14 residues long.

This clonotype showed up just a few times. This chain joins TRBV19 and TRBJ2-1, with D tentatively TRBD1 (5 bases). Deletions cut 5 bases from V and 4 bases from J, with 9 bases between. There are 13 residues in the CDR3. Per the germline V gene, CDR1 is LNHDA and CDR2 is SQIVND (reference sequence). CDR3 bases: TGTGCCAGTAGTCCGGACATTTACAATGAGCAGTTCTTC. Amino acid sequence: CASSPDIYNEQFF.

This clonotype was observed a handful of times. J is TRBJ2-1 and V is TRBV7-2, with a tentative D call TRBD2 (5 bases). V lost 1 base and J 8 bases, leaving 12 bases between the germline ends. Germline loops: CDR1 SGHTA, CDR2 FQGNSA. The CDR3 covers 14 residues. The CDR3 is CASSLGPTRDEQFF. In nucleotides, the CDR3 is TGTGCCAGCAGCTTAGGCCCAACTAGGGATGAGCAGTTCTTC.